The table lists the clone carrying this T cell receptor (beta chain) with a few counts. No antigen is known for it. At one end, the junction sequence differs from germline, possibly due to a read error. These data belong to a study of cytomegalovirus exposure and HLA in healthy donors. General study findings and limits: The study labeled fewer than 200 TCR beta chains cytomegalovirus-associated.

The donors were part of the roughly 130-subject validation cohort, which stood apart from the roughly 670-subject first cohort. Germline V CDR1 and CDR2: GTSNPN, SVGIG (reference sequence). The CDR3 sequence is 11 residues long. Sequenced by immunoSEQ multiplex PCR; TCRdb stores in-frame clones only, minus some. This sample carries hundreds of thousands of clones, 86% of them seen once, and the ten largest clones take approximately 0.86%. The gene calls are TRBV30 and TRBJ1-4; TRBD1 aligns across 8 bases. Sequencing input: PBMCs. The receptor was derived from a woman aged 18-29 years in good health and CMV-seronegative. DNA of the CDR3: TGTGCCTGGAGTCCCGGGGGACAGGCCGTTTTT. Translation: CAWSPGGQAVF.